The 18 T cell receptor beta chains in this list originate from one sample, sequenced in a study of blood T cell repertoires in COVID-19. Only in-frame clones appear in the TCRdb table, and some are missing; sequencing was by immunoSEQ multiplex PCR. The repertoire holds roughly 410,000 clones, with about 87% as singletons. The sequenced sample was peripheral blood. These receptors all come from a woman aged 55-70 years with COVID-19, enrolled during active disease.

For the CDR3, the DNA is TGTGCCAGCAGCTTAGTGGGGACAGGGAACTATCAGCCCCAGCATTTT. Its translation is CASSLVGTGNYQPQHF. The chain uses TRBV7-8 and TRBJ1-5; TRBD1 matches at 9 bases. Germline loops: CDR1 SGHVS, CDR2 FQNEAQ. The CDR3 totals 16 residues. Trimming took 1 base from V and 5 from J; bases not matched to a gene: 6.

The rearrangement uses TRBV9 and TRBJ2-5; 7 bases are a match to TRBD1. The CDR3 length is 15 residues. Unmatched junction bases numbered 10, after V lost 3 bases and J lost 5 bases. Germline values: CDR1 SGDLS, CDR2 YYNGEE. The CDR3 region has the DNA TGTGCCAGCAGCGCAACGGGACAGCTTGGGGAGACCCAGTACTTC. This encodes CASSATGQLGETQYF.

The rearrangement joins TRBV5-4 to TRBJ1-6, with 7 bases aligning to TRBD1. The germline V gene has CDR1 SGHNT and CDR2 YYREEE (reference sequence). This CDR3 spans 14 amino acids. With V trimmed by 4 bases and J by 7 bases, 5 bases remained unmatched. The CDR3, as DNA: TGTGCCAGCAGCACGGACAGGTACAATTCACCCCTCCACTTT. Translation: CASSTDRYNSPLHF.

This chain connects TRBV11-2 to TRBJ1-1; 7 bases map to TRBD1. V lost 0 bases, J lost 0 bases, and 10 bases stayed unmatched. Germline values: CDR1 SGHAT, CDR2 FQNNGV. There are 18 residues in the CDR3. Here the CDR3 DNA reads TGTGCCAGCAGCTTAGAATCCCCTAGACAGGGCCTGAACACTGAAGCTTTCTTT. Protein product: CASSLESPRQGLNTEAFF. The full variable domain, rest sourced from reference TRBV11-2 and TRBJ1-1, is EAGVAQSPRYKIIEKRQSVAFWCNPISGHATLYWYQQILGQGPKLLIQFQNNGVVDDSQLPKDRFSAERLKGVDSTLKIQPAKLEDSAVYLCASSLESPRQGLNTEAFFGQGTRLTVV.

The chain links TRBV18 to TRBJ2-7; no firm D call. Germline CDR1 KGHSH, CDR2 LQKENI. Trimming took off 4 bases at V and 4 bases at J, with 8 bases between the two ends. This CDR3 comprises 12 residues. The CDR3 DNA reads as TGTGCCAGCTCACTTATGGCTTACGAGCAGTACTTC. Translating gives CASSLMAYEQYF.

Worth noting for this clone: This sample also contains other DNA sequences that code for the same CDR3. The genes are TRBV30 and TRBJ1-6; D unresolved. Trimming removed 3 bases at V and 4 bases at J, with 7 bases between. CDR1 and CDR2 from the germline V gene are GTSNPN and SVGIG (reference sequence). This CDR3 spans 13 amino acids. The CDR3 region has the DNA TGTGCCTGGAGCTCACAGTATAATTCACCCCTCCACTTT. Its protein is CAWSSQYNSPLHF.

This clone turned up a few times. The chain couples TRBV6-5 to TRBJ2-3; TRBD1 matches 11 bases. J gave up 4 bases and V 6 bases, and 6 bases lay outside the gene matches. This CDR3 spans 15 amino acids. Looked up from germline, CDR1 is MNHEY and CDR2 is SVGAGI. CDR3 sequence (DNA): TGTGCCAGCAGACCCCCGGGACAGGGGGCAGATACGCAGTATTTT. Translation gives CASRPPGQGADTQYF.

The V and J genes are TRBV7-3 and TRBJ1-1, with TRBD1 identical over 7 bases. V lost 5 bases, J lost 6 bases, and 9 bases stayed unmatched. The CDR3 loop spans 14 amino acids. Germline loops: CDR1 SGHTA, CDR2 FQGTGA. The CDR3 bases are TGTGCCAGCAGCATATCTCAGGGGGTCGCTGAAGCTTTCTTT. Translated: CASSISQGVAEAFF.

The chain carries TRBV5-8 and TRBJ1-2; D may be TRBD1 (5 bases). Deletions cut 7 bases from V and 6 bases from J, with 7 bases between. The germline gives CDR1 SGHTS, CDR2 YDEGEE. This CDR3 is 10 amino acids long. CDR3 DNA: TGTGCCAGCCTCAGGGATGGCTACACCTTC. Its protein product is CASLRDGYTF.

The count of this clone is one. The V call is TRBV7-3, the J call TRBJ1-1, with a tentative D call TRBD1 (5 bases). There are 14 residues in the CDR3. Looked up from germline, CDR1 is SGHTA and CDR2 is FQGTGA. With 2 bases removed from V and 1 base from J, the gap between germline ends came to 8 bases. CDR3 region: CASSLGGGNTEAFF. Here the CDR3 DNA reads TGTGCCAGCAGCTTAGGGGGAGGGAACACTGAAGCTTTCTTT.

The chain uses TRBV3-1 (or the pseudogene TRBV3-2) and TRBJ1-1; TRBD1 matches 7 bases. Germline values: CDR1 LGHDT, CDR2 YNNKEL (reference sequence). The ends lost 3 bases at V and 5 bases at J; junction bases unmatched: 9. There are 15 residues in the CDR3. The CDR3 here is CASSQGPGGRTEAFF. The CDR3, as DNA: TGTGCCAGCAGCCAGGGGCCAGGGGGACGGACTGAAGCTTTCTTT.

The genes are TRBV5-4 and TRBJ2-6, with TRBD1 identical over 7 bases. The J segment lost 1 base and the V segment lost 2 bases, leaving 9 bases of the junction unmatched. Looked up from germline, CDR1 is SGHNT and CDR2 is YYREEE (reference sequence). The CDR3 extends over 18 amino acids. The CDR3 bases are TGTGCCAGCAGCTTCCCCGACAGGGATTCATCTGGGGCCAACGTCCTGACTTTC. This codes for CASSFPDRDSSGANVLTF.

This clone was seen only once. V gene TRBV3-1 (or the pseudogene TRBV3-2) combines with J gene TRBJ1-2, with TRBD1 identical over 8 bases. V dropped 5 bases and J dropped 8; count of bases not matched to a gene: 7. Looked up from germline, CDR1 is LGHDT and CDR2 is YNNKEL (reference sequence). The CDR3 runs 13 residues. CDR3 amino acids: CASSVTGGEGYTF. As DNA, the CDR3 is TGTGCCAGCAGCGTCACAGGGGGTGAAGGCTACACCTTC.

The chain employs TRBV2 and TRBJ1-1; possibly TRBD1 for D (6 bases). The CDR3 is 13 residues long. The V gene lost 9 bases and the J gene lost 4 bases, with 15 bases spanning the gap. Germline V gives CDR1 SNHLY, CDR2 FYNNEI. The CDR3 DNA is TGTGCCAGAACCCGAGGGGGGGGCACTGAAGCTTTCTTT. Protein: CARTRGGGTEAFF.

The gene calls are TRBV5-1 and TRBJ1-2; 9 bases are shared with TRBD1. This CDR3 is built from 17 residues. From germline, CDR1 is SGHRS and CDR2 YFSETQ. The J segment lost 4 bases and the V segment lost 0 bases, leaving 10 bases of the junction unmatched. The CDR3 protein is CASSLGGQGTRPYGYTF. The CDR3 nucleotides are TGCGCCAGCAGCTTGGGAGGACAGGGGACCAGGCCCTATGGCTACACCTTC. The whole variable domain, filled in from reference TRBV5-1 and TRBJ1-2, reads KAGVTQTPRYLIKTRGQQVTLSCSPISGHRSVSWYQQTPGQGLQFLFEYFSETQRNKGNFPGRFSGRQFSNSRSEMNVSTLELGDSALYLCASSLGGQGTRPYGYTFGSGTRLTVV.

This chain joins TRBV7-9 and TRBJ2-5; 8 bases agree with TRBD2. The trim removed 5 bases at V and 1 base at J, leaving 6 bases unmatched. The V gene's germline CDR1 is SEHNR and CDR2 FQNEAQ (reference sequence). The CDR3 is 15 residues long. The CDR3 is CASSRGGAPQETQYF. Written as DNA, the CDR3 is TGTGCCAGCAGCCGGGGGGGGGCTCCCCAAGAGACCCAGTACTTC.

The gene calls are TRBV7-8 and TRBJ2-7; 7 bases are shared with TRBD1. Germline CDR1 reads SGHVS; CDR2 reads FQNEAQ. The length of the CDR3 is 14 residues. V lost 5 bases to trimming and J lost 5 bases; unmatched junction nucleotides: 9. The CDR3 sequence: CASSPQGIWDEQYF. The CDR3 region has the DNA TGTGCCAGCAGCCCACAGGGGATATGGGACGAGCAGTACTTC.

The chain uses TRBV15 and TRBJ2-7; a weak D match, TRBD1 (6 bases). Between the trimmed V and J ends, which lost 0 bases and 5 bases, there was a span of 14 bases. CDR1 and CDR2 from the germline V gene are LNHNV and YYDKDF (reference sequence). The CDR3 runs to 15 residues. The CDR3: CATSRDGQFVNEQYF. CDR3 DNA sequence: TGTGCCACCAGCAGAGATGGACAGTTCGTCAACGAGCAGTACTTC.